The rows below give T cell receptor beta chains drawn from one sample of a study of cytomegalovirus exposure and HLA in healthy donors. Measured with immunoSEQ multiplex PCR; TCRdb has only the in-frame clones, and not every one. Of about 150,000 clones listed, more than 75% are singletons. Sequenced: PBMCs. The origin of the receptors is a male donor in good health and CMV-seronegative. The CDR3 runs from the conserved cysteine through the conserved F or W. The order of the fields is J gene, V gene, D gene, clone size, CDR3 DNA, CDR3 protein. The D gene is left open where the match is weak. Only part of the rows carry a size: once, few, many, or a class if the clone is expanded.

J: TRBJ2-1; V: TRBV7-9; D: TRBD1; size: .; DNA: TGTGCCAGCAGCTCGGCCGGGACAGGGGGCTTGTATGAGCAGTTCTTC; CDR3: CASSSAGTGGLYEQFF
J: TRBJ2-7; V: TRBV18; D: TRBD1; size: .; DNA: TGTGCCAGCTCACCCTGGACAGGGGAGGGTTCCTACGAGCAGTACTTC; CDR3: CASSPWTGEGSYEQYF
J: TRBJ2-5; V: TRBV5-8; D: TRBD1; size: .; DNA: TGTGCCAGCAGTACGGGACAGGGGTATAGAGTGACCCAGTACTTC; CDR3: CASSTGQGYRVTQYF
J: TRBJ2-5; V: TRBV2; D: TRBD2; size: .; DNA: TGTGCCAGCAGCGACCCCCTAGCGGGAGGTGTAGAGACCCAGTACTTC; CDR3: CASSDPLAGGVETQYF
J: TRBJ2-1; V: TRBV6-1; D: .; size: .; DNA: TGTGCCAGCAGCCAGGGTTCTTGGTATGAGCAGTTCTTC; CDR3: CASSQGSWYEQFF
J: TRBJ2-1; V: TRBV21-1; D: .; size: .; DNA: TGTGCCAGCAGCAGACAGGGAGACAATGAGCAGTTCTTC; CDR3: CASSRQGDNEQFF
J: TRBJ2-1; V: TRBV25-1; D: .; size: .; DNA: TGTGCCAGCAGCCCGGACAGCTCCTACAATGAGCAGTTCTTC; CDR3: CASSPDSSYNEQFF
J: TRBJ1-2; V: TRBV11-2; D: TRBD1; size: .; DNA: TGTGCCAGCAGCCAGGGACAGGGGCAAAACTATGGCTACACCTTC; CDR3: CASSQGQGQNYGYTF
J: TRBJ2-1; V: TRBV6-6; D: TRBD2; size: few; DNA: TGTGCCAGCAGTTACGCGGGAGTTGACAATGAGCAGTTCTTC; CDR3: CASSYAGVDNEQFF
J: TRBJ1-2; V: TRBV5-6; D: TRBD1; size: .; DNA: TGTGCCAGCAGCAGGCGGGACAGCCACTATGGCTACACCTTC; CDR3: CASSRRDSHYGYTF
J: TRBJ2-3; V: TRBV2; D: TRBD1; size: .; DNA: TGTGCCAGCAGGGGACAGGGAGGGGATACGCAGTATTTT; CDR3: CASRGQGGDTQYF
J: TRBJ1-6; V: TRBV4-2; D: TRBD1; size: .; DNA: TGTGCCAGCAGCCAAGACCCCCTACAGGGGGATTCACCCCTCCACTTT; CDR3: CASSQDPLQGDSPLHF
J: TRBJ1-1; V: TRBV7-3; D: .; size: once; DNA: TGTGCCAGCAGCTTATTTCCAGCGACCACTGAAGCTTTCTTT; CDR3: CASSLFPATTEAFF
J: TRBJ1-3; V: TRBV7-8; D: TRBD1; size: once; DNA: TGTGCCAGCAGCCCGGACAGGGGAAACACCATATATTTT; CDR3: CASSPDRGNTIYF
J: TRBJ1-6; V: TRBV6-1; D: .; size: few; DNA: TGTGCCAGCAGTGAATATGGGGGGTTTCAATCACCCCTCCACTTT; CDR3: CASSEYGGFQSPLHF
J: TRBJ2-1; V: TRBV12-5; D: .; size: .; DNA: TGTGCTAGTGGTAACGACAGGTGGGATGAGCAGTTCTTC; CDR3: CASGNDRWDEQFF
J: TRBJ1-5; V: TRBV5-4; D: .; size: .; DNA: TGTGCCAGCAGCTTATCAGGGGTCGATCAGCCCCAGCATTTT; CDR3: CASSLSGVDQPQHF
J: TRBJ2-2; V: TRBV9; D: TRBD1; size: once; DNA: TGTGCCAGCAGTCGACAGGGGGCCGGGGAGCTGTTTTTT; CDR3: CASSRQGAGELFF
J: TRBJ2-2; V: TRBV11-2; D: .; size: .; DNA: TGTGCCAGCAGCTTTGGGTACAGGGAGGGCGGGGAGCTGTTTTTT; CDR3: CASSFGYREGGELFF
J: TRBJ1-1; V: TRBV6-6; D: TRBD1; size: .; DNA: TGTGCCACGACAGGGCAGTTCGGAGATACTGAAGCTTTCTTT; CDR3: CATTGQFGDTEAFF
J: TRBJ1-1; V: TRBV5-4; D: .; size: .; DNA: TGTGCCAGCAGCTTTATGGGCAGGAACACTGAAGCTTTCTTT; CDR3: CASSFMGRNTEAFF
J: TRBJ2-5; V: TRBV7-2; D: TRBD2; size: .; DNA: TGTGCCAGCAGCTACCGACTAGCGGGGGGGTTCGAGACCCAGTACTTC; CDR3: CASSYRLAGGFETQYF
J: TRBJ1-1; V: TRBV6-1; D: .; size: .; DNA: TGTGCCAGCAGTGATTCCGGGGGGGTAACTGAAGCTTTCTTT; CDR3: CASSDSGGVTEAFF
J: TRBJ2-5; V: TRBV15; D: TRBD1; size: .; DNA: TGTGCCACCAGCCATAAGACAGGGGGCGCGGAGACCCAGTACTTC; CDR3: CATSHKTGGAETQYF
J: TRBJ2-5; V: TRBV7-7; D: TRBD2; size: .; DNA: TGTGCTAGCAGCTTTGGACTAGCGGGGGGGCGGGAGACCCAGTACTTC; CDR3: CASSFGLAGGRETQYF
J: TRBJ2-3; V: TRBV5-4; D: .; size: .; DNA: TGTGCCAGCAGCGAGGAAATGACCTACACAGATACGCAGTATTTT; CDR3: CASSEEMTYTDTQYF
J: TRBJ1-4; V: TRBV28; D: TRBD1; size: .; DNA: TGTGCCAGCAGTTTTGAGGCAGGGGGACGAAAACTGTTTTTT; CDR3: CASSFEAGGRKLFF
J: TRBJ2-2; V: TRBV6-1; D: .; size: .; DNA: TGTGCCAGCAGTGACTACAGGCGGAACACCGGGGAGCTGTTTTTT; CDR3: CASSDYRRNTGELFF
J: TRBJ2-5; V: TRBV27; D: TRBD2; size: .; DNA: TGTGCCAGCAGTTCTAGCGGGCGGGCCCAGTACTTC; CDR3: CASSSSGRAQYF
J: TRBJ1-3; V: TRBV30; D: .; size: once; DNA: TGTGCCTGGAGTGTACTCGACACGTCCACAAACACCATATATTTT; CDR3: CAWSVLDTSTNTIYF
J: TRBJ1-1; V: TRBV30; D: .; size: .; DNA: TGTGCCTGGACCCTCGGACGAGAGGGCCCGAACACTGAAGCTTTCTTT; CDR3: CAWTLGREGPNTEAFF
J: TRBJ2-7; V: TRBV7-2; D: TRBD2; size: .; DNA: TGTGCCAGCAGCTTAGCGGGGGGGAGCTACGAGCAGTACTTC; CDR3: CASSLAGGSYEQYF
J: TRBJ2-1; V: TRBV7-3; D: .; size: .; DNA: TGTGCCAGCAGCTTAACGGGGGGATACAATGAGCAGTTCTTC; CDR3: CASSLTGGYNEQFF
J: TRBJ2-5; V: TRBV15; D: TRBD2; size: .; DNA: TGTGCCACCAGCAGAGATCTATTTGCTAGCGGGAGGGGGGCCGAGACCCAGTACTTC; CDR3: CATSRDLFASGRGAETQYF
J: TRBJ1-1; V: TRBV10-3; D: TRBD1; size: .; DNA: TGTGCCATCAGTGCGTTACAGGGGGCGCGCACTGAAGCTTTCTTT; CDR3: CAISALQGARTEAFF
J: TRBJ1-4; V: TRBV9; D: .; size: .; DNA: TGTGCCAGCAGCGTATCAAACGGGGGGGCGGCTGAAAAACTGTTTTTT; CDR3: CASSVSNGGAAEKLFF
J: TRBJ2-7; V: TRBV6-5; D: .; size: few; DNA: TGTGCCAGCAGTTACTCGAGGTCCTACGAGCAGTACTTC; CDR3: CASSYSRSYEQYF
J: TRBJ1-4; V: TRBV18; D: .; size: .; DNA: TGTGCCAGCTCACGGGACCGGGGGGAAAAACTGTTTTTT; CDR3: CASSRDRGEKLFF
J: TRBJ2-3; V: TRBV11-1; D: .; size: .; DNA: TGTGCCAGCAGCCAACGTGGGGCGCTCGGCACAGATACGCAGTATTTT; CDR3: CASSQRGALGTDTQYF
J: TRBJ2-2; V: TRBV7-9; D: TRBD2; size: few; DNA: TGTGCCAGCAGCCGACCGACTAGCGGGAGGGCAAGCGAGACCGGGGAGCTGTTTTTT; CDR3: CASSRPTSGRASETGELFF
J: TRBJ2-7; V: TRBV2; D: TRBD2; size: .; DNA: TGTGCCAGCACCCAAGGGGGACTAGCGGGGGAAACCTACGAGCAGTACTTC; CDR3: CASTQGGLAGETYEQYF
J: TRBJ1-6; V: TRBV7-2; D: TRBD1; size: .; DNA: TGTGCCAGCAGCTTAGGAACAGGGGTGTCACCCCTCCACTTT; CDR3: CASSLGTGVSPLHF
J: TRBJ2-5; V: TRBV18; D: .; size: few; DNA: TGTGCCAGCTCACGAGGACTGCAAGAGACCCAGTACTTC; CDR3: CASSRGLQETQYF